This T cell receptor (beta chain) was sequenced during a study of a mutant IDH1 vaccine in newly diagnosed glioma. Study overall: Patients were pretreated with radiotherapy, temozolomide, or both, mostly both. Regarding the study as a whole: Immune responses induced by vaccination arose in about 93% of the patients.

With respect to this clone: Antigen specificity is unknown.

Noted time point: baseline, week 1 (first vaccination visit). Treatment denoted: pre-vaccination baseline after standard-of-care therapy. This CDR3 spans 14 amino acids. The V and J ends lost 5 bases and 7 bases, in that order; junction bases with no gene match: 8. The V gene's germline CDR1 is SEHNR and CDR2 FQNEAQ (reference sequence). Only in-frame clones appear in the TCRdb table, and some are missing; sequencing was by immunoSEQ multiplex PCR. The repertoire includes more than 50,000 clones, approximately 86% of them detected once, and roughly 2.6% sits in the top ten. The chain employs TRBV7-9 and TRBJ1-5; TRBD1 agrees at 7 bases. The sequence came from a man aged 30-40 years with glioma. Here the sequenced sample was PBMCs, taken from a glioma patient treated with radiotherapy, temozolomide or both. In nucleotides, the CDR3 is TGTGCCAGCAGCCACGCGACAGGGTTCCAGCCCCAGCATTTT. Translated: CASSHATGFQPQHF.